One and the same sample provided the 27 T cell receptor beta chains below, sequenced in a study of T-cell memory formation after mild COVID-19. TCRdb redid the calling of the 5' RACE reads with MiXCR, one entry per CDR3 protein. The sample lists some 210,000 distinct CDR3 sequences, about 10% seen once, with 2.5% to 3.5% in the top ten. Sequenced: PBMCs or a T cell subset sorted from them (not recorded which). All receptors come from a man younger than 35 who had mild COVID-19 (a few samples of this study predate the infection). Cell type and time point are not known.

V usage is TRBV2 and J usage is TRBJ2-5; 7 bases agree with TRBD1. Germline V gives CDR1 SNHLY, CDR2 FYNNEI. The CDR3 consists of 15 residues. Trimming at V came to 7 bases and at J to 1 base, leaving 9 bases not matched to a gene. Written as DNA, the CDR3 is TGTGCCAGCAACGACAGGGTGAGGGTCCAAGAGACCCAGTACTTC. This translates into CASNDRVRVQETQYF.

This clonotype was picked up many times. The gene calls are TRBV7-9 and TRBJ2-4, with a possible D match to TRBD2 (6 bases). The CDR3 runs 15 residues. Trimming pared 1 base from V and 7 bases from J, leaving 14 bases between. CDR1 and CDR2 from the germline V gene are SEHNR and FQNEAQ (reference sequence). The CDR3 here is CASSLGGTVRNIQYF. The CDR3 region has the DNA TGTGCCAGCAGCTTAGGGGGGACTGTTCGCAACATTCAGTACTTC. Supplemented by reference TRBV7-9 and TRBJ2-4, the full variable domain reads DTGVSQNPRHKITKRGQNVTFRCDPISEHNRLYWYRQTLGQGPEFLTYFQNEAQLEKSRLLSDRFSAERPKGSFSTLEIQRTEQGDSAMYLCASSLGGTVRNIQYFGAGTRLSVL.

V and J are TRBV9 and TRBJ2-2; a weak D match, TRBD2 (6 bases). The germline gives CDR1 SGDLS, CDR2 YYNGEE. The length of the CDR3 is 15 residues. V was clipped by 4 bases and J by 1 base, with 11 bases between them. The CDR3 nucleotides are TGTGCCAGCAGCACCCGTAGCGGGAACACCGGGGAGCTGTTTTTT. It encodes CASSTRSGNTGELFF.

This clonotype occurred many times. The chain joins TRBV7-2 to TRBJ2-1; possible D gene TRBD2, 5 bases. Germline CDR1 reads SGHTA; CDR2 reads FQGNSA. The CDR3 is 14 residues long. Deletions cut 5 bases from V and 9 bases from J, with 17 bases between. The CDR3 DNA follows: TGTGCCAGCAGCAAATGGGGTAGCGTGGGTGAGCAGTTCTTC. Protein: CASSKWGSVGEQFF.

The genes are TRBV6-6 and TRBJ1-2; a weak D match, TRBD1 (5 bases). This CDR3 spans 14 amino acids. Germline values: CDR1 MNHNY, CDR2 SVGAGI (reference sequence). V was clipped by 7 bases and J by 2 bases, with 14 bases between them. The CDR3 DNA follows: TGTGCCAGCACCGCGACAGCCTCCAACTATGGCTACACCTTC. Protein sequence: CASTATASNYGYTF.

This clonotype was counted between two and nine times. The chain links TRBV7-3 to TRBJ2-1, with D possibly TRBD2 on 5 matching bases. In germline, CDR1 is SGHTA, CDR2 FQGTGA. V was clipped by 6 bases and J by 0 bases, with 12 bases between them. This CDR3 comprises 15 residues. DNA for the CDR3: TGTGCCAGCAGTCAGTACGCGGGCTCCTACAATGAGCAGTTCTTC. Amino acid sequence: CASSQYAGSYNEQFF.

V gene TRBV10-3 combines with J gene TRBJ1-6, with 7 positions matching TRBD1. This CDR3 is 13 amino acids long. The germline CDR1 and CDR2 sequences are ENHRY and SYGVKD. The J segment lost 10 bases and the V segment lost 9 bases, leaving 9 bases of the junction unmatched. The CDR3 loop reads CAMRDREGSPLHF. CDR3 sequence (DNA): TGTGCCATGAGAGACAGGGAAGGATCACCCCTCCACTTT.

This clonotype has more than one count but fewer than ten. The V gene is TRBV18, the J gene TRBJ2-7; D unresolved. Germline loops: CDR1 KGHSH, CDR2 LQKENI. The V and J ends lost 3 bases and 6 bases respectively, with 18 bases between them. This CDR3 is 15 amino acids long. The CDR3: CASSPSATSVAEQYF. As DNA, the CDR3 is TGTGCCAGCTCACCGAGCGCGACATCCGTTGCCGAGCAGTACTTC.

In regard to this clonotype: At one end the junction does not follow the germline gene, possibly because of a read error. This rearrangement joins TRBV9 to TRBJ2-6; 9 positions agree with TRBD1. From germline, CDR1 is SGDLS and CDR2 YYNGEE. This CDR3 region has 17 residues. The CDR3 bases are TGTACCAGCAGCTCGACAGGGGGAAGCTCTGGGGCCAACGTCCTGACTTTC. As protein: CTSSSTGGSSGANVLTF.

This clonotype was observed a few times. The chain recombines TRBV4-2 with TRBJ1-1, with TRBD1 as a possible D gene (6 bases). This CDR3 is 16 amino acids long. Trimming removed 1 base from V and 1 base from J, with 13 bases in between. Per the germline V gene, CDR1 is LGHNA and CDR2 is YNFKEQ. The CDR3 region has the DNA TGTGCCAGCAGCCAAGTCCTGGCAGGGGCGAACACTGAAGCTTTCTTT. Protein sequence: CASSQVLAGANTEAFF.

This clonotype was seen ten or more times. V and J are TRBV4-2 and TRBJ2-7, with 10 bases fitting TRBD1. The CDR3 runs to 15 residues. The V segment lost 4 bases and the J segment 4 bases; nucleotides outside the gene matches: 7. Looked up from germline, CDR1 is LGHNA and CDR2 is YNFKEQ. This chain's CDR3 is CASSRSRQGAYEQYV. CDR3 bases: TGTGCCAGCAGCCGATCCCGACAGGGGGCTTACGAGCAGTACGTC.

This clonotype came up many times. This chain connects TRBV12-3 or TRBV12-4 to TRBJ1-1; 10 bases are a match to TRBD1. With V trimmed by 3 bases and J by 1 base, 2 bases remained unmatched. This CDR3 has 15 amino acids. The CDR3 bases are TGTGCCAGCAGTTTGACAGGGGGCGGGAACACTGAAGCTTTCTTT. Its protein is CASSLTGGGNTEAFF.

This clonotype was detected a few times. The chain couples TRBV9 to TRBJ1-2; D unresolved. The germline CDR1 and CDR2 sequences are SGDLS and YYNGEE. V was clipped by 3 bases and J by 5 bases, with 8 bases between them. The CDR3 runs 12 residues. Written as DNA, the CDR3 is TGTGCCAGCAGCGCCCGGACGTATGGCTACACCTTC. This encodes CASSARTYGYTF.

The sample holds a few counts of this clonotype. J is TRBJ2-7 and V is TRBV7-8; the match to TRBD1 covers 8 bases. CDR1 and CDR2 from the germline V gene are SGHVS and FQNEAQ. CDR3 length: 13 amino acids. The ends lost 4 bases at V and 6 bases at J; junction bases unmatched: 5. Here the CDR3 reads CASSSRTGREQYV. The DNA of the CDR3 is TGTGCCAGCAGCTCCCGGACAGGGCGCGAGCAGTACGTC.

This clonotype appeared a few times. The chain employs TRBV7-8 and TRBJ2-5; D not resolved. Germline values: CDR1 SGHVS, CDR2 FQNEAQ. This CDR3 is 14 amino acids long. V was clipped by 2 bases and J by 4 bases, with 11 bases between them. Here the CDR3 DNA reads TGTGCCAGCAGCTTAATGGCAGTTCCAGAGACCCAGTACTTC. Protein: CASSLMAVPETQYF.

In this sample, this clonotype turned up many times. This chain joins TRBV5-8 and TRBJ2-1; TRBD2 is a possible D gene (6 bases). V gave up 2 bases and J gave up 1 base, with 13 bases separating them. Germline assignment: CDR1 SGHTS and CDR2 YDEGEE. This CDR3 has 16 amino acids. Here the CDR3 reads CASSFFRGNSYNEQFF. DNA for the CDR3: TGTGCCAGCAGCTTTTTCCGGGGGAATTCCTACAATGAGCAGTTCTTC.

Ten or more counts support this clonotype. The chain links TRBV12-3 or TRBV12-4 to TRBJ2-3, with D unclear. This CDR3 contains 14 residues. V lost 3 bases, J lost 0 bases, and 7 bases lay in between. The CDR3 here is CASSFKTSTDTQYF. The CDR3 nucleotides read TGTGCCAGCAGTTTTAAAACTAGCACAGATACGCAGTATTTT.

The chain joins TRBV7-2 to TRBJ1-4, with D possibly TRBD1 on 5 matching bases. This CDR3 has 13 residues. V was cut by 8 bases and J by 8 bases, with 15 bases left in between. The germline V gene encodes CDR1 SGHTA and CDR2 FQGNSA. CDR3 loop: CASAGTAREKLFF. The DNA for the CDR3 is TGTGCCAGCGCCGGGACCGCACGAGAAAAACTGTTTTTT.

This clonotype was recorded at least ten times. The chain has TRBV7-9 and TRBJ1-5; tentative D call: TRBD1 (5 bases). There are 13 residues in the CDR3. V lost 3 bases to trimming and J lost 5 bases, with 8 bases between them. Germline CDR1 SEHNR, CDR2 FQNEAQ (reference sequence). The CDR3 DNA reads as TGTGCCAGCAGCTTCCAGGGCCATCAGCCCCAGCATTTT. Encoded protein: CASSFQGHQPQHF.

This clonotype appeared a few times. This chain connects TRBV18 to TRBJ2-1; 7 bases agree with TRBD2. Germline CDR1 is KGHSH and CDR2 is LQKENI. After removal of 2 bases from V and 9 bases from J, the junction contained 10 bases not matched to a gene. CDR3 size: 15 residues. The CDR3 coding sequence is TGTGCCAGCTCACCATCGATAGCGGGCCGGGGTGAGCAGTTCTTC. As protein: CASSPSIAGRGEQFF.

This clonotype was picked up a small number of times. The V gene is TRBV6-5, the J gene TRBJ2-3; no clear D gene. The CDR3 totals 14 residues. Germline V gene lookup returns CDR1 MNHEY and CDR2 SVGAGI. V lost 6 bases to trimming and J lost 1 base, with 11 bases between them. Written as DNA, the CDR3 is TGTGCCAGCAGCCCCTCTTGGGGCACAGATACGCAGTATTTT. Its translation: CASSPSWGTDTQYF.

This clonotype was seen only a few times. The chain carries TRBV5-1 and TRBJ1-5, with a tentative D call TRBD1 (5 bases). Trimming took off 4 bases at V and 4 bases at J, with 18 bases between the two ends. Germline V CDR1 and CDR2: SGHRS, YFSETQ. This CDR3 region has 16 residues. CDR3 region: CASSPPTGSRNQPQHF. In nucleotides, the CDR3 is TGCGCCAGCAGCCCGCCTACAGGCTCGCGTAATCAGCCCCAGCATTTT.

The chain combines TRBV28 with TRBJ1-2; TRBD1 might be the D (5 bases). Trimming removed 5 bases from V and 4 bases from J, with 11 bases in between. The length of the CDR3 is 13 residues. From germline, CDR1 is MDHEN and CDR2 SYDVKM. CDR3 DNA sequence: TGTGCCAGCAGTCCAGGGATCTCCTATGGCTACACCTTC. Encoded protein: CASSPGISYGYTF.

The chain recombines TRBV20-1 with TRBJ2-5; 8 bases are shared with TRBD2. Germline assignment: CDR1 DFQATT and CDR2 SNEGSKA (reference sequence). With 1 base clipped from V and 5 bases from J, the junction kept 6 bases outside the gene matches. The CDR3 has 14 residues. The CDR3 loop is CSARVSGGLETQYF. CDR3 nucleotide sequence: TGCAGTGCTAGAGTTTCGGGGGGGCTGGAGACCCAGTACTTC.

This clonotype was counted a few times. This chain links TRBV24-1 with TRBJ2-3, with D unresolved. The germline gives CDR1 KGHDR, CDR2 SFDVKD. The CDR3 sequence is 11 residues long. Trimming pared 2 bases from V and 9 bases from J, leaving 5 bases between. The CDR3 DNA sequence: TGTGCCACCAGTGATTATAGCACGCAGTATTTT. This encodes CATSDYSTQYF.

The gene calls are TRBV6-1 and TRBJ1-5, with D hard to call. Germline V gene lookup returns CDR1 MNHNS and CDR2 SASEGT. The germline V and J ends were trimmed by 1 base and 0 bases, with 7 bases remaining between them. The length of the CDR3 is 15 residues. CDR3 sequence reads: CASSEGLNSNQPQHF. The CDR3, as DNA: TGTGCCAGCAGTGAAGGCCTCAATAGCAATCAGCCCCAGCATTTT.

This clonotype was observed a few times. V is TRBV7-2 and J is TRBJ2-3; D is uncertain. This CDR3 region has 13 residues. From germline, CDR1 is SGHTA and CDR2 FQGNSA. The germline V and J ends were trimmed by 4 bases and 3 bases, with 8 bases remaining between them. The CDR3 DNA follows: TGTGCCAGCAGCTCCGCGGTTACAGATACGCAGTATTTT. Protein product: CASSSAVTDTQYF.